Listed below are T cell receptor beta chains from one sample, sequenced in a study of blood T cell repertoires in COVID-19. TCRdb keeps only in-frame clones here, not all; method: immunoSEQ multiplex PCR. The sample carries around 250,000 clones, about 89% recorded once. Material for sequencing was peripheral blood. Receptor source: an older woman who had recovered from COVID-19. CDR3s include the opening cysteine and the closing phenylalanine or tryptophan. The order of the fields is V gene, D gene, J gene, clone size, CDR3 DNA, CDR3 protein. The D gene is left open where the match is weak. Clone size is stated in some rows and not others, as once, few, many or a class when expanded.

v_call: TRBV24-1; d_call: -; j_call: TRBJ1-1; clone_size: few; cdr3_nt: TGTGCCACCAGTGATTCTCTCAGGGCGGAAGCTTTCTTT; cdr3_aa: CATSDSLRAEAFF
v_call: TRBV6-5; d_call: -; j_call: TRBJ1-1; clone_size: -; cdr3_nt: TGTGCCAGCATGAAGGCCGGGGGACTGAACACTGAAGCTTTCTTT; cdr3_aa: CASMKAGGLNTEAFF
v_call: TRBV28; d_call: -; j_call: TRBJ1-1; clone_size: -; cdr3_nt: TGTGCCAGCACCCGAGACCCAGGGCGGGGGAACACTGAAGCTTTCTTT; cdr3_aa: CASTRDPGRGNTEAFF
v_call: TRBV7-3; d_call: TRBD2; j_call: TRBJ2-3; clone_size: -; cdr3_nt: TGTGCCAGCAGCTTGGTGAGGACGGGGGGGACGGATACGCAGTATTTT; cdr3_aa: CASSLVRTGGTDTQYF
v_call: TRBV28; d_call: -; j_call: TRBJ1-2; clone_size: -; cdr3_nt: TGTGCCAGCAGTTGGGCGCTCTATGGCTACACCTTC; cdr3_aa: CASSWALYGYTF
v_call: TRBV3-1/TRBV3-2; d_call: -; j_call: TRBJ2-7; clone_size: -; cdr3_nt: TGTGCCAGCAGCCAACAAATCCGGGTCGAGCAGTACTTC; cdr3_aa: CASSQQIRVEQYF
v_call: TRBV4-1; d_call: -; j_call: TRBJ1-2; clone_size: -; cdr3_nt: TGCGCCAGCAGCGGATTTGGGGGCGGATATGGCTACACCTTC; cdr3_aa: CASSGFGGGYGYTF
v_call: TRBV14; d_call: -; j_call: TRBJ2-5; clone_size: -; cdr3_nt: TGTGCCAGCAGCCAACGGACAGTCATGAGAGATCAAGAGACCCAGTACTTC; cdr3_aa: CASSQRTVMRDQETQYF
v_call: TRBV2; d_call: -; j_call: TRBJ1-1; clone_size: -; cdr3_nt: TGTGCCAGCAGTGATGGGCAGGTCCGTGAAGCTTTCTTT; cdr3_aa: CASSDGQVREAFF
v_call: TRBV6-2/TRBV6-3; d_call: -; j_call: TRBJ1-4; clone_size: -; cdr3_nt: TGTGCCAGCAGCGACAGGTCACCACTTGGGGCTAATGAAAAACTGTTTTTT; cdr3_aa: CASSDRSPLGANEKLFF
v_call: TRBV21-1; d_call: -; j_call: TRBJ1-2; clone_size: -; cdr3_nt: TGTGCCAGCAGCAGGTCTCCACAGCCCTATGGCTACACCTTC; cdr3_aa: CASSRSPQPYGYTF
v_call: TRBV15; d_call: -; j_call: TRBJ1-2; clone_size: -; cdr3_nt: TGTGCCACCAGCAGAGGGCAGGCCTTCTATGGCTACACCTTC; cdr3_aa: CATSRGQAFYGYTF
v_call: TRBV19; d_call: TRBD1; j_call: TRBJ1-2; clone_size: -; cdr3_nt: TGTGCCAGTAGTCCCCCGGGACAGGGGGCAGGTTACACCTTC; cdr3_aa: CASSPPGQGAGYTF
v_call: TRBV6-4; d_call: -; j_call: TRBJ2-2; clone_size: -; cdr3_nt: TGTGCCAGCAGTGAACAGGGACCCGGGGAGCTGTTTTTT; cdr3_aa: CASSEQGPGELFF
v_call: TRBV18; d_call: -; j_call: TRBJ1-2; clone_size: -; cdr3_nt: TGTGCCAGCTCACCCGCCGGAACAGGGTCCATCCCCACCTTC; cdr3_aa: CASSPAGTGSIPTF
v_call: TRBV5-5; d_call: -; j_call: TRBJ2-1; clone_size: -; cdr3_nt: TGTGCCAGCAGCTTGGACAGCTACAATGAGCAGTTCTTC; cdr3_aa: CASSLDSYNEQFF
v_call: TRBV18; d_call: -; j_call: TRBJ2-2; clone_size: -; cdr3_nt: TGTGCCAGCTCCCCCATCCGGGGTATAGACACCGGGGAGCTGTTTTTT; cdr3_aa: CASSPIRGIDTGELFF
v_call: TRBV5-5; d_call: -; j_call: TRBJ1-4; clone_size: -; cdr3_nt: TGTGCCAGCAGCTTGGACCCCGAGAAAAAACTGTTTTTT; cdr3_aa: CASSLDPEKKLFF